This T cell receptor beta chain was retrieved from a study of blood T cells in healthy people across ages. Study results and limitations: Researchers report that TCR beta diversity correlated strongly with naive T cell percentage. Expanded clonotype shifts may have been confounded, as the donors had an unknown CMV status. Older individuals had lower TCR beta diversity per million T cells (the decline was roughly linear).

Together with a sample-barcoded 5' primer, a J-beta primer mix was included in a second PCR lasting about 7 to 12 cycles. Each cDNA molecule received a tag from a template-switch adaptor that had 12 random nucleotides. Each CDR3 protein is one row after TCRdb ran MiXCR on the 5' RACE reads. The data show about 1 million distinct CDR3 sequences, 35% to 55% seen once. This clonotype was counted ten times or more. Its target is unknown. Sequenced: blood. The TCR originated in an older woman in good health.

This chain's CDR3 is CASSLGLLAKNIQYF. CDR3 sequence (DNA): TGTGCCAGCAGCTTGGGCCTACTAGCCAAAAACATTCAGTACTTC. The chain has TRBV7-2 and TRBJ2-4, with D unclear. Germline CDR1 is SGHTA and CDR2 is FQGNSA. The V end lost 3 bases, the J end lost 0 bases, and 9 bases lay between the germline ends. This CDR3 contains 15 residues.